This passage covers 9 T cell receptor beta chains from one sample sequenced in a study of T-cell memory formation after mild COVID-19. TCRdb reprocessed the 5' RACE reads with MiXCR, giving one entry per CDR3 protein. Among around 200,000 distinct CDR3 sequences listed, under 20% were seen once. The specimen was PBMCs or a T cell subset sorted from them (not recorded which). These receptors originate from a man younger than 30 who had mild COVID-19 (a few samples of this study predate the infection). Cell type and time point are not known.

The rearrangement uses TRBV6-2 or TRBV6-3 and TRBJ2-7; 8 bases align to TRBD1. The CDR3 extends over 14 amino acids. From germline, CDR1 is MNHEY and CDR2 SVGEGT. V was pared by 7 bases and J by 5 bases, with 10 bases of the junction left unmatched. CDR3 sequence: CASTPRTGSHEQYF. CDR3 in DNA: TGTGCCAGCACCCCACGGACAGGGAGTCACGAGCAGTACTTC.

The J gene is TRBJ1-1, the V gene TRBV13; D is uncertain. This CDR3 is 9 amino acids long. CDR1 and CDR2 (germline): PRHDT, FYEKMQ (reference sequence). V was clipped by 7 bases and J by 8 bases, with 5 bases between them. CDR3 nucleotide sequence: TGTGCCAGCACTCCCGAAGCTTTCTTT. Its protein product is CASTPEAFF. Using reference TRBV13 and TRBJ1-1 for the parts outside the CDR3, the full variable domain is AAGVIQSPRHLIKEKRETATLKCYPIPRHDTVYWYQQGPGQDPQFLISFYEKMQSDKGSIPDRFSAQQFSDYHSELNMSSLELGDSALYFCASTPEAFFGQGTRLTVV.

This chain connects TRBV7-2 to TRBJ2-7, with 10 bases lining up with TRBD2. The CDR3 has 15 amino acids. Germline CDR1 reads SGHTA; CDR2 reads FQGNSA. V shed 5 bases and J 0 bases; nucleotides not matched to a gene: 4. The CDR3 sequence: CASSPSGGSSYEQYV. CDR3 nucleotides: TGTGCCAGCAGCCCTAGCGGGGGAAGCTCCTACGAGCAGTACGTC.

The V and J genes are TRBV3-1 and TRBJ2-5; a possible D gene is TRBD2 (5 bases). Trimming pared 0 bases from V and 5 bases from J, leaving 10 bases between. Germline CDR1 is LGHDT and CDR2 is YNNKEL (reference sequence). This CDR3 comprises 14 residues. The DNA for the CDR3 is TGTGCCAGCAGCCAAGACGGTAGAGGGGAGACCCAGTACTTC. It codes for CASSQDGRGETQYF.

The chain employs TRBV7-6 and TRBJ2-1, with D maybe TRBD1 (6 bases). The germline gives CDR1 SGHVS, CDR2 FNYEAQ. The germline V and J ends were trimmed by 6 bases and 7 bases, with 22 bases remaining between them. The CDR3 contains 16 residues. The CDR3 protein is CASRSGTSADENEQFF. CDR3 bases: TGTGCCAGCAGGTCCGGGACATCTGCAGACGAGAATGAGCAGTTCTTC. The full variable domain, in which reference TRBV7-6 and TRBJ2-1 provide the parts outside the CDR3, is GAGVSQSPRYKVTKRGQDVALRCDPISGHVSLYWYRQALGQGPEFLTYFNYEAQQDKSGLPNDRFSAERPEGSISTLTIQRTEQRDSAMYRCASRSGTSADENEQFFGPGTRLTVL.

The CDR3 nucleotides are TGTGCCAGCAGCCCCTCGGAGTTGGGGGGCGAAAAACTGTTTTTT. This sequence encodes CASSPSELGGEKLFF. This rearrangement joins TRBV7-8 to TRBJ1-4, with D perhaps TRBD1 (6 bases). CDR3 size: 15 residues. Per the germline V gene, CDR1 is SGHVS and CDR2 is FQNEAQ. The V end lost 5 bases, the J end lost 8 bases, and 18 bases lay between the germline ends. Looking up the rest from reference TRBV7-8 and TRBJ1-4 gives the full variable domain: GAGVSQSPRYKVAKRGQDVALRCDPISGHVSLFWYQQALGQGPEFLTYFQNEAQLDKSGLPSDRFFAERPEGSVSTLKIQRTQQEDSAVYLCASSPSELGGEKLFFGSGTQLSVL.

The rearrangement joins TRBV3-1 to TRBJ1-3; tentative D call: TRBD1 (6 bases). Trimming removed 8 bases at V and 2 bases at J, with 13 bases between. CDR3 size: 14 residues. Germline V gene sequence: CDR1 LGHDT, CDR2 YNNKEL (reference sequence). DNA for the CDR3: TGTGCCAGCGCCCAGGGGTCTACTGGAAACACCATATATTTT. Its translation: CASAQGSTGNTIYF. The whole variable domain, remainder taken from reference TRBV3-1 and TRBJ1-3, is DTAVSQTPKYLVTQMGNDKSIKCEQNLGHDTMYWYKQDSKKFLKIMFSYNNKELIINETVPNRFSPKSPDKAHLNLHINSLELGDSAVYFCASAQGSTGNTIYFGEGSWLTVV.

The rearrangement uses TRBV28 and TRBJ1-1; D remains unclear. Germline loops: CDR1 MDHEN, CDR2 SYDVKM. The germline V and J ends were trimmed by 10 bases and 1 base, with 10 bases remaining between them. This CDR3 region has 12 residues. The CDR3 DNA reads as TGTGCCACCTCGTGGGGGAACACTGAAGCTTTCTTT. Residues: CATSWGNTEAFF.

The CDR3 DNA sequence: TGTGCCAGCAGTCCGGGGACAGGGAGGGTATATGAGCAGTTCTTC. This codes for CASSPGTGRVYEQFF. V usage is TRBV12-3 or TRBV12-4 and J usage is TRBJ2-1; TRBD1 aligns across 9 bases. V gave up 5 bases and J gave up 8 bases; unmatched junction bases: 10. The CDR3 totals 15 residues.